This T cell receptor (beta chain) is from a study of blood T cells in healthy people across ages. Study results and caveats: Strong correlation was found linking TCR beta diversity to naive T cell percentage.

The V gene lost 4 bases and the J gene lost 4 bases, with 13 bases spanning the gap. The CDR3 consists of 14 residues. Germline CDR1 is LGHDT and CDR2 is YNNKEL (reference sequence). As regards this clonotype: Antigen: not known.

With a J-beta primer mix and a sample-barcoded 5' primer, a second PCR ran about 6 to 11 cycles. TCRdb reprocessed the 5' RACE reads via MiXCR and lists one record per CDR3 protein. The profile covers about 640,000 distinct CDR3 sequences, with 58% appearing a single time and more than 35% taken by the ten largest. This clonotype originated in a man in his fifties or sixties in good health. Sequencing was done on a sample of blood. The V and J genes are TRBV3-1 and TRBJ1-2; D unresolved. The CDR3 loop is CASSPTTESYGYTF. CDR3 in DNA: TGTGCCAGCAGCCCTACCACAGAGAGCTATGGCTACACCTTC.